This is a list of T cell receptor beta chains from one sample in a study of cytomegalovirus exposure and HLA in healthy donors. The assay was immunoSEQ multiplex PCR, and TCRdb's table has in-frame clones only and misses some. The table shows a few hundred thousand clones, with approximately 91% occurring only once. The sample consisted of PBMCs. The receptors stem from a girl aged 2-10 years in good health and CMV-seronegative. The CDR3 runs from the conserved cysteine through the conserved F or W. Fields, in order: clone size, D gene, J gene, V gene, CDR3 protein, CDR3 DNA. D genes are given only for firm matches. Expanded clones are given a class, and other clones once, few, many or no size at all.

abundance: NA
d_gene: TRBD1
j_gene: TRBJ2-7
v_gene: TRBV5-1
CDR3aa: CASSLKGAIYEQYF
CDR3nt: TGCGCCAGCAGCTTAAAGGGGGCGATCTACGAGCAGTACTTC

abundance: NA
d_gene: NA
j_gene: TRBJ1-3
v_gene: TRBV7-9
CDR3aa: CSSSSPPEGNGNTIYF
CDR3nt: TGTTCCAGCAGCTCTCCCCCGGAGGGTAATGGAAACACCATATATTTT

abundance: NA
d_gene: NA
j_gene: TRBJ1-4
v_gene: TRBV2
CDR3aa: CASPTSWRTHPNRNEKLFF
CDR3nt: TGTGCCAGTCCCACTTCATGGCGGACACATCCCAATCGGAATGAAAAACTGTTTTTT

abundance: NA
d_gene: NA
j_gene: TRBJ1-1
v_gene: TRBV18
CDR3aa: CASSLKQEYFF
CDR3nt: TGTGCCAGCTCATTAAAACAGGAATACTTCTTT

abundance: NA
d_gene: NA
j_gene: TRBJ1-1
v_gene: TRBV27
CDR3aa: CASSFGTEAFF
CDR3nt: TGTGCCAGCAGTTTCGGTACTGAAGCTTTCTTT

abundance: NA
d_gene: TRBD1
j_gene: TRBJ1-2
v_gene: TRBV18
CDR3aa: CASSPRQGDGYTF
CDR3nt: TGTGCCAGCTCACCCAGACAGGGGGATGGCTACACCTTC

abundance: NA
d_gene: TRBD1
j_gene: TRBJ2-5
v_gene: TRBV4-1
CDR3aa: CASSQVTGPRETQYF
CDR3nt: TGCGCCAGCAGCCAAGTGACAGGGCCACGTGAGACCCAGTACTTC

abundance: NA
d_gene: NA
j_gene: TRBJ1-5
v_gene: TRBV28
CDR3aa: CASSFLQGSNQPQHF
CDR3nt: TGTGCCAGCAGTTTCCTACAGGGAAGCAATCAGCCCCAGCATTTT

abundance: few
d_gene: NA
j_gene: TRBJ2-1
v_gene: TRBV5-8
CDR3aa: CASSFFRVDNEQFF
CDR3nt: TGTGCCAGCAGCTTCTTCAGGGTCGACAATGAGCAGTTCTTC

abundance: NA
d_gene: TRBD1
j_gene: TRBJ1-2
v_gene: TRBV5-1
CDR3aa: CASSLGVGQEPLEF
CDR3nt: TGCGCCAGCAGCTTGGGGGTCGGACAGGAACCTCTTGAATTC

abundance: NA
d_gene: NA
j_gene: TRBJ2-7
v_gene: TRBV21-1
CDR3aa: CASSSSRRDTPYEQYF
CDR3nt: TGTGCCAGCAGCAGCTCTCGACGGGACACCCCCTACGAGCAGTACTTC

abundance: NA
d_gene: NA
j_gene: TRBJ1-6
v_gene: TRBV14
CDR3aa: CASSHRDTLNSPLHF
CDR3nt: TGTGCCAGCAGCCACCGGGACACATTAAATTCACCCCTCCACTTT

abundance: NA
d_gene: TRBD2
j_gene: TRBJ2-2
v_gene: TRBV5-1
CDR3aa: CASSLERGDTGELFF
CDR3nt: TGCGCCAGCAGCTTGGAGCGGGGGGACACCGGGGAGCTGTTTTTT

abundance: NA
d_gene: NA
j_gene: TRBJ2-5
v_gene: TRBV11-2
CDR3aa: CASSNEQGIQETQYF
CDR3nt: TGTGCCAGCAGCAACGAACAGGGAATTCAAGAGACCCAGTACTTC

abundance: NA
d_gene: NA
j_gene: TRBJ2-1
v_gene: TRBV7-3
CDR3aa: CASSPRSLEGNEQFF
CDR3nt: TGTGCCAGCAGCCCCCGCAGCCTGGAGGGTAATGAGCAGTTCTTC

abundance: NA
d_gene: TRBD1
j_gene: TRBJ2-7
v_gene: TRBV30
CDR3aa: CAWRSDRGHEQYF
CDR3nt: TGTGCCTGGAGGAGCGACAGGGGCCACGAGCAGTACTTC

abundance: NA
d_gene: NA
j_gene: TRBJ2-7
v_gene: TRBV10-1
CDR3aa: CASREGGSYEQYF
CDR3nt: TGCGCCAGCAGGGAGGGAGGCTCCTACGAGCAGTACTTC

abundance: NA
d_gene: TRBD1
j_gene: TRBJ2-7
v_gene: TRBV27
CDR3aa: CASRGTGSHEQYF
CDR3nt: TGTGCCAGCAGAGGGACAGGGAGCCACGAGCAGTACTTC

abundance: once
d_gene: NA
j_gene: TRBJ1-1
v_gene: TRBV7-2
CDR3aa: CASSFDGGTEAFF
CDR3nt: TGTGCCAGCAGCTTCGACGGGGGCACTGAAGCTTTCTTT

abundance: NA
d_gene: NA
j_gene: TRBJ2-1
v_gene: TRBV15
CDR3aa: CATSRDRRAQFNEQFF
CDR3nt: TGTGCCACCAGCAGAGATCGCAGGGCGCAATTCAATGAGCAGTTCTTC

abundance: NA
d_gene: NA
j_gene: TRBJ1-5
v_gene: TRBV6-5
CDR3aa: CASSPQPGGNQPQHF
CDR3nt: TGTGCCAGCAGCCCACAACCCGGGGGCAATCAGCCCCAGCATTTT

abundance: NA
d_gene: TRBD1
j_gene: TRBJ2-7
v_gene: TRBV27
CDR3aa: CASMYRVGQGADEQYF
CDR3nt: TGTGCCAGCATGTACCGGGTGGGACAGGGGGCCGACGAGCAGTACTTC

abundance: NA
d_gene: TRBD1
j_gene: TRBJ1-1
v_gene: TRBV4-2
CDR3aa: CASSQDLAGGTEAFF
CDR3nt: TGTGCCAGCAGCCAAGATCTTGCAGGGGGCACTGAAGCTTTCTTT

abundance: NA
d_gene: NA
j_gene: TRBJ1-1
v_gene: TRBV30
CDR3aa: CACSVGGYTEAFF
CDR3nt: TGTGCCTGTTCGGTCGGAGGCTACACTGAAGCTTTCTTT

abundance: NA
d_gene: TRBD1
j_gene: TRBJ1-3
v_gene: TRBV5-1
CDR3aa: CASSLGQGGSGNTIYF
CDR3nt: TGCGCCAGCAGCTTAGGGCAGGGGGGCTCTGGAAACACCATATATTTT

abundance: NA
d_gene: NA
j_gene: TRBJ2-5
v_gene: TRBV10-2
CDR3aa: CASSDTQASQETQYF
CDR3nt: TGCGCCAGCAGTGACACCCAGGCTTCCCAAGAGACCCAGTACTTC

abundance: NA
d_gene: TRBD2
j_gene: TRBJ2-7
v_gene: TRBV7-8
CDR3aa: CASSDTSGLRQQYF
CDR3nt: TGTGCCAGCAGCGACACTAGCGGTCTACGACAGCAGTACTTC